This T cell receptor beta chain appears in the sequencing data of a study of T cells after yellow fever vaccination. Study-wide findings and caveats: A secondary response was less intense yet reached its peak sooner, at day 5 versus 15. In post-booster samples, most primary-vaccination clones reappeared (96% CD4, around 87% CD8).

This clonotype was observed many times. The antigen is not known. They built TCR cDNA with 5'RACE template switching, a step that put in a universal primer site and UMIs. TCRdb processed the 5' RACE reads anew with MiXCR; each CDR3 protein has one entry. The sample carries around 590,000 distinct CDR3 sequences, 9% to 15% recorded once. CDR1 is SGHTA, CDR2 FQGNSA, per germline. The CDR3 runs 15 residues. Trimming stripped 4 bases from V and 0 bases from J, with 13 bases between. The V gene is TRBV7-2, the J gene TRBJ2-7; a weak D match, TRBD1 (7 bases). Sequencing used PBMCs, obtained on the day of the yellow fever booster vaccination. This sequence originates from a man aged 25 to 45 who received the YFV17D yellow fever vaccine. The CDR3 protein is CASSSQGGLSYEQYF. DNA for the CDR3: TGTGCCAGCAGCTCCCAGGGGGGCCTCTCCTACGAGCAGTACTTC.